The present TCR beta chain was sequenced within a study of response to subunit inactivated influenza vaccine. TCRdb redid the calling of the RT-PCR reads with MiXCR, one entry per CDR3 protein. The data show more than 500,000 distinct CDR3 sequences, about 11% seen once. This CDR3 region has 14 residues. Trimming shortened V by 3 bases and J by 6 bases, and 18 bases separated the two germline ends. Germline CDR1 reads DFQATT; CDR2 reads SNEGSKA (reference sequence). These data were also filed under a second study, of T cells expressing NK-cell markers. Per that study: 5'RACE template switching with UMIs produced the TCR beta cDNA. Among the eight sequenced donors, seven tested HCMV-seropositive and one tested seronegative. Similarly, these clonotypes led the CD3+CD56-NKG2C+ fraction as well in several donors.

The gene calls are TRBV20-1 and TRBJ2-7; a weak D match, TRBD1 (7 bases). Material: PBMCs from blood, obtained on the day of vaccination. The sequence came from a man between 50 and 59 years old who received an inactivated influenza vaccine. CDR3 loop: CSASTYRQGGEQYF. In DNA form, the CDR3 reads TGCAGTGCTAGTACCTACAGACAGGGAGGCGAGCAGTACTTC.